This TCR beta chain was captured by sequencing in a study of CD4 T cells in relation to SARS-CoV-2 and coronaviruses. As for the study in general: After roughly ten days of antigen culture, PBMC TCR beta CDR3s were sequenced.

TCRdb's table, derived via immunoSEQ multiplex PCR, lists solely in-frame clones and lacks some. Altogether approximately 36,000 clones are present, roughly 80% being singletons, with the ten largest covering 6.6%. Study-wide results and limits: Samples before the pandemic and after infection were not matched within any donor.

The sample holds a few counts of this clone. What it binds is unknown. CD4 enrichment then naive enrichment separated naive from memory CD4+ cells. Approximately 9 x 10^4 naive or memory CD4+ cells were cultured with CEF peptides for about 10 days. The TCR was taken from an adult with COVID-19. The sample was naive CD4+ T cells from PBMCs, cultured in vitro. Subset denoted: naive CD4+ T cells isolated by negative enrichment.

The DNA of the CDR3 is TGTGCCAGTAGTTTCCGGACAGGGGGTGGGAATCAGCCCCAGCATTTT. The encoded protein is CASSFRTGGGNQPQHF. J is TRBJ1-5 and V is TRBV19; 10 nucleotides match TRBD1. J gave up 4 bases and V 5 bases, and 8 bases lay outside the gene matches. Per germline, CDR1 LNHDA and CDR2 SQIVND (reference sequence). The CDR3 contains 16 residues.